Below are 5 T cell receptor beta chains sequenced from a single sample in a study of T cells in Graves' hyperthyroidism and ophthalmopathy. Amplified TCR beta CDR3 regions derived from RNA transcripts. The HTBI primer set drove a first-round RT-PCR of the TCR CDR3. Each CDR3 protein gets one entry after TCRdb re-called the multiplex PCR reads with MiXCR. Here the sample spans fewer than 350,000 distinct CDR3 sequences, roughly 14% being singletons. What was sequenced was blood. These receptors were obtained from a woman aged 25 to 39 with Graves' hyperthyroidism that later progressed to Graves' ophthalmopathy.

At least ten counts were recorded for this clonotype. The J gene is TRBJ2-1, the V gene TRBV7-3, with D possibly called TRBD1 or TRBD2 (6 bases each). Per the germline V gene, CDR1 is SGHTA and CDR2 is FQGTGA. The CDR3 has 17 residues. Trimming left V 1 base short and J 1 base short, with 14 bases between. The CDR3 is CASSLMGGDPSYNEQFF. The CDR3 nucleotides are TGTGCCAGCAGCTTAATGGGGGGCGACCCGTCCTACAATGAGCAGTTCTTC. Full variable domain (outside the CDR3, taken from reference TRBV7-3 and TRBJ2-1): GAGVSQTPSNKVTEKGKYVELRCDPISGHTALYWYRQSLGQGPEFLIYFQGTGAADDSGLPNDRFFAVRPEGSVSTLKIQRTERGDSAVYLCASSLMGGDPSYNEQFFGPGTRLTVL.

This clonotype showed up many times. V usage is TRBV28 and J usage is TRBJ2-7; 11 bases line up with TRBD2. The germline CDR1 and CDR2 sequences are MDHEN and SYDVKM. V lost 5 bases to trimming and J lost 3 bases; unmatched junction nucleotides: 15. This CDR3 contains 18 residues. The CDR3 sequence is CASSPPPRLAGSNYEQYF. CDR3 sequence (DNA): TGTGCCAGCAGTCCTCCTCCCCGACTAGCGGGGTCCAACTACGAGCAGTACTTC.

The table lists this clonotype with many counts. V is TRBV2 and J is TRBJ2-5; TRBD1 might be the D (5 bases). The germline V and J ends were trimmed by 7 bases and 5 bases, with 14 bases remaining between them. The CDR3 loop spans 13 amino acids. Germline V lookup: CDR1 SNHLY, CDR2 FYNNEI. In DNA, the CDR3 is TGTGCCAGCACAAGGGGTTCAAGGGAGACCCAGTACTTC. Translated, it gives CASTRGSRETQYF.

This clonotype was observed many times. The CDR3 DNA is TGCGCCAGCAGCCAAGTGGGGCGGGACGGCAATGAGCAGTTCTTC. Translated, it gives CASSQVGRDGNEQFF. The chain uses TRBV4-1 and TRBJ2-1, with a tentative D call TRBD2 (6 bases). Trimming took 1 base from V and 6 from J, leaving 13 bases between them. The germline V gene has CDR1 MGHRA and CDR2 YSYEKL. The CDR3 has 15 amino acids.

This clonotype was counted many times. The genes are TRBV7-2 and TRBJ2-3; the D gene is possibly TRBD2 (6 bases). The germline gives CDR1 SGHTA, CDR2 FQGNSA. Trimming left V 5 bases short and J 6 bases short, with 21 bases between. CDR3 length: 16 residues. The CDR3 loop is CASSPLLASDMDTQYF. CDR3 bases: TGTGCCAGCAGCCCCCTCTTGGCTAGCGACATGGATACGCAGTATTTT.